This TCR beta chain was obtained from a study of blood T cell repertoires in COVID-19. This clone appeared a single time. Sequencing was performed with immunoSEQ multiplex PCR; in TCRdb, only in-frame clones are kept and a portion is missing. Of about 140,000 clones detected, just over 85% appear once; the ten largest clones hold more than 1.5%. V shed 0 bases, J shed 1 base, and the junction held 6 bases outside the gene matches. The length of the CDR3 is 18 residues. The germline V gene encodes CDR1 SGHTA and CDR2 FQGNSA. This rearrangement joins TRBV7-2 to TRBJ2-2; 9 nucleotides match TRBD2. The sequenced sample was peripheral blood. The clonotype originates from an older woman with acute or convalescent COVID-19. DNA for the CDR3: TGTGCCAGCAGCTTAGCAATTAGCGGGGGCCTGAACACCGGGGAGCTGTTTTTT. Residues: CASSLAISGGLNTGELFF.